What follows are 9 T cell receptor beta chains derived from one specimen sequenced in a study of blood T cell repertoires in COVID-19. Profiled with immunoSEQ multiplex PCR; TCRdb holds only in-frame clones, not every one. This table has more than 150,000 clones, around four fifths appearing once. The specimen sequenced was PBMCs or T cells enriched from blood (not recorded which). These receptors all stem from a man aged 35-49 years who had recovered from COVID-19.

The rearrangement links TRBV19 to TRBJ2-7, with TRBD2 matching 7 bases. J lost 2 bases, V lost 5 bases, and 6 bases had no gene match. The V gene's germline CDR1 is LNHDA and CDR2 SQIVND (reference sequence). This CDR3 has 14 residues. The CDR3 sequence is CASSSLGGTYEQYF. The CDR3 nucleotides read TGTGCCAGTAGTTCATTGGGAGGGACCTACGAGCAGTACTTC.

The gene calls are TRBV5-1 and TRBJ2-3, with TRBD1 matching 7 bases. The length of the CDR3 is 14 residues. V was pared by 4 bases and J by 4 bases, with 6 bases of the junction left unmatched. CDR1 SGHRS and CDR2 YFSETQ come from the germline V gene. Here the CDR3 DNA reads TGCGCCAGCAGCCCTGGACAGGCCCCAGATACGCAGTATTTT. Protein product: CASSPGQAPDTQYF.

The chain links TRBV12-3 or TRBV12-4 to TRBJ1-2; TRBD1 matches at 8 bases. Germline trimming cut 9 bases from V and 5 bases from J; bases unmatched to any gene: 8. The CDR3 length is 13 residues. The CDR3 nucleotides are TGTGCCAGTCGGCCCGGGACAGGATATGGCTACACCTTC. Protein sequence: CASRPGTGYGYTF.

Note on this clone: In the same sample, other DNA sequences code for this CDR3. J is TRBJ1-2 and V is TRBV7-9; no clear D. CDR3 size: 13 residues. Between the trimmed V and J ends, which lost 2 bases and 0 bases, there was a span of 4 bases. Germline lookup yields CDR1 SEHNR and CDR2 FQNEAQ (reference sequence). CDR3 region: CASSLTANYGYTF. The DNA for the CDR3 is TGTGCCAGCAGCTTAACAGCTAACTATGGCTACACCTTC.

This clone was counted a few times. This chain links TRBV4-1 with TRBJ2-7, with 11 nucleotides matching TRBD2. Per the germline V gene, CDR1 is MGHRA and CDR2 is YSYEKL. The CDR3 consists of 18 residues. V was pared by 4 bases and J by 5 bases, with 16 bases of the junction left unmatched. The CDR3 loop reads CASSLGFVAGGVSDEQYV. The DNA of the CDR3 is TGCGCCAGCAGCCTAGGTTTTGTAGCGGGAGGGGTCTCTGACGAGCAGTACGTC.

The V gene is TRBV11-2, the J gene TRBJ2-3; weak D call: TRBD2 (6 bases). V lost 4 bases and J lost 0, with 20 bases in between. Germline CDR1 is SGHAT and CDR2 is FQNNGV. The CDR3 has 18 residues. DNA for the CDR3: TGTGCCAGCAGCTCCAACGGAGGGACTCTTGGGAGCACAGATACGCAGTATTTT. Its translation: CASSSNGGTLGSTDTQYF.

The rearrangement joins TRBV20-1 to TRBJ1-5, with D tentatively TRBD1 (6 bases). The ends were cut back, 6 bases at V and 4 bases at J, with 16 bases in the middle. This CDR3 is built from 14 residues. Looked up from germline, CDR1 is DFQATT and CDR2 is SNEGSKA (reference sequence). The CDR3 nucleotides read TGCAGTGCAAGTACAGGGCTCCGGAATCAGCCCCAGCATTTT. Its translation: CSASTGLRNQPQHF.

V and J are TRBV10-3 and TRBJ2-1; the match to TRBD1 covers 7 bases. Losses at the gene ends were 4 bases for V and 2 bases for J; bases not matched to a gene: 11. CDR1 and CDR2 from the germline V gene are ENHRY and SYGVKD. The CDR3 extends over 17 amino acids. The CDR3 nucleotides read TGTGCCATCAGTGGGACAACAGGGGCATTGACCTACAATGAGCAGTTCTTC. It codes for CAISGTTGALTYNEQFF.

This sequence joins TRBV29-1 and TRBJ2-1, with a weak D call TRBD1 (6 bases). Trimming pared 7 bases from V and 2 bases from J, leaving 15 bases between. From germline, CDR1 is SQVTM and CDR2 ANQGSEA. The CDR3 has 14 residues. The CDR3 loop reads CSAITGTAYNEQFF. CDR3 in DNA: TGCAGCGCTATAACAGGGACCGCCTACAATGAGCAGTTCTTC.